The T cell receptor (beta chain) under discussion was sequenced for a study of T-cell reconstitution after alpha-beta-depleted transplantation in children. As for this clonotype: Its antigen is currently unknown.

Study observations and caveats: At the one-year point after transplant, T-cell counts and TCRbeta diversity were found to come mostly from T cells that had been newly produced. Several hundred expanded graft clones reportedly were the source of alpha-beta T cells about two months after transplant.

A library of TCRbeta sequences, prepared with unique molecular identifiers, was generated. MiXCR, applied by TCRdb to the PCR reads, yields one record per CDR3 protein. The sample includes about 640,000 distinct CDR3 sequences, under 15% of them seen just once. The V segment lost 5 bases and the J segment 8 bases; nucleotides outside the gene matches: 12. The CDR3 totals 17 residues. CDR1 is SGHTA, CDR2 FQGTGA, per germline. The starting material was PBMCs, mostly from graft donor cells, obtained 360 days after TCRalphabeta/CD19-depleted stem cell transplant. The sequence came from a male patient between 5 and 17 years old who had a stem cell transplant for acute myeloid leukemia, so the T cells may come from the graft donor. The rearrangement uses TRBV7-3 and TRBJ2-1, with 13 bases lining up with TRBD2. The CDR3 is CASSLRRLAGGVDEQFF. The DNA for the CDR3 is TGTGCCAGCAGCCTGCGTCGACTAGCGGGAGGTGTGGATGAGCAGTTCTTC.